This entry concerns a single T cell receptor beta chain. This sample is part of a study of Ad26.COV2.S vaccination and SARS-CoV-2 variants. TCRdb's copy holds only in-frame clones and misses some; the assay was immunoSEQ multiplex PCR. Here the sample spans 290,000 or so clones, around 87% being singletons. Treatment: some 19 received Ad26.COV2.S at low or high dose, single or two shots; several received placebo; per-sample allocation not given. The samples date from day 63 after the first vaccine or placebo injection. This CDR3 is 14 amino acids long. Trimming removed 6 bases from V and 4 bases from J, with 15 bases in between. Per the germline V gene, CDR1 is LNHDA and CDR2 is SQIVND (reference sequence).

The chain links TRBV19 to TRBJ1-2; the D is unclear. Sequences were derived from peripheral blood, sampled in a trial of Ad26.COV2.S vaccine versus placebo. The receptor comes from a person aged 18-65 years who received the Ad26.COV2.S COVID-19 vaccine or a placebo. CDR3 nucleotide sequence: TGTGCCAGTAGCCCGGTGGAACGCCTCTATGGCTACACCTTC. This encodes CASSPVERLYGYTF.